These 20 T cell receptor beta chains were all obtained from the same sample, sequenced in a study of T cells in localized non-small cell lung cancer. Measured with immunoSEQ multiplex PCR; TCRdb has only the in-frame clones, and not every one. The repertoire holds around 2,600 clones, with approximately 43% as singletons. The material sequenced was lung tumor tissue, taken before any cancer treatment. The origin of the receptors is a woman aged 35 to 69 with stage II squamous cell lung carcinoma.

This sequence joins TRBV14 and TRBJ2-7; D not certain. Trimming removed 4 bases from V and 7 bases from J, with 11 bases in between. Germline V CDR1 and CDR2: SGHDN, FVKESK. CDR3 length: 12 residues. The CDR3 DNA is TGTGCCAGCAGCCCCACACTAAGGGAGCAGTACTTC. It yields the protein CASSPTLREQYF.

This clone appeared a few times. This chain uses TRBV6-8 with TRBJ1-5; D is possibly TRBD1 (6 bases). Trimming cost V 5 bases and J 6 bases, with 14 bases left between them. Germline V gives CDR1 MNHGY, CDR2 SAAAGT. This CDR3 has 14 residues. DNA for the CDR3: TGTGCCAGCAGTGGCAACAGGGATGGTCAGCCCCAGCATTTT. Protein: CASSGNRDGQPQHF.

The chain couples TRBV9 to TRBJ1-2; no firm D call. CDR3 size: 17 residues. Germline V CDR1 and CDR2: SGDLS, YYNGEE. The germline V and J ends were trimmed by 0 bases and 5 bases, with 20 bases remaining between them. In nucleotides, the CDR3 is TGTGCCAGCAGCGTAGAACCGGAATCGGCAGGAGAGTATGGCTACACCTTC. Translating it yields CASSVEPESAGEYGYTF.

This clone has a handful of counts. The chain employs TRBV19 and TRBJ1-5; 9 bases line up with TRBD1. From germline, CDR1 is LNHDA and CDR2 SQIVND (reference sequence). Trimming took 1 base from V and 6 from J; bases not matched to a gene: 4. This CDR3 is 15 amino acids long. The CDR3 region has the DNA TGTGCCAGTAGTATAGGTGGGACAGGGACTCAGCCCCAGCATTTT. As protein: CASSIGGTGTQPQHF. The full variable domain, its missing parts supplied by reference TRBV19 and TRBJ1-5, is DGGITQSPKYLFRKEGQNVTLSCEQNLNHDAMYWYRQDPGQGLRLIYYSQIVNDFQKGDIAEGYSVSREKKESFPLTVTSAQKNPTAFYLCASSIGGTGTQPQHFGDGTRLSIL.

The chain combines TRBV28 with TRBJ2-4; 9 nucleotides line up with TRBD1. J lost 5 bases, V lost 6 bases, and 2 bases had no gene match. The CDR3 spans 13 residues. Germline V gene lookup returns CDR1 MDHEN and CDR2 SYDVKM. DNA of the CDR3: TGTGCCAGCAGGCGGACAGGGGAAAACATTCAGTACTTC. Translation: CASRRTGENIQYF.

This chain connects TRBV28 to TRBJ1-1; D ambiguous. The CDR3 is 13 residues long. V lost 2 bases and J lost 5, with 9 bases in between. In germline, CDR1 is MDHEN, CDR2 SYDVKM. CDR3 amino acids: CASSLGGRTEAFF. The CDR3 nucleotides are TGTGCCAGCAGTTTAGGTGGGCGGACTGAAGCTTTCTTT.

This clone came up once. Here the CDR3 reads CAVNSGGRGAFF. The CDR3 DNA reads TGTGCCGTCAACTCAGGGGGAAGAGGAGCTTTCTTT. The chain combines TRBV19 with TRBJ1-1; 7 positions agree with TRBD1. The V gene's germline CDR1 is LNHDA and CDR2 SQIVND (reference sequence). Trimming took 11 bases from V and 10 from J; bases not matched to a gene: 13. This CDR3 region has 12 residues.

The chain uses TRBV28 and TRBJ1-1; 8 positions agree with TRBD1. CDR3 length: 13 residues. The germline V gene encodes CDR1 MDHEN and CDR2 SYDVKM. V was clipped by 8 bases and J by 5 bases; unmatched bases: 7. The CDR3 region is CASCSGGETEAFF. In DNA form, the CDR3 reads TGTGCCAGCTGTTCAGGGGGCGAGACTGAAGCTTTCTTT.

Worth noting for this clone: The junction does not match germline at one end; this may be a read error. V gene TRBV16 combines with J gene TRBJ1-6; tentatively, D is TRBD1 (6 bases). The CDR3 is 15 amino acids. CDR1 and CDR2 (germline): KGHSY, FQNENV. The CDR3 coding sequence is TGTGCCAGCAGCCAGAGAGGACAGTATACTTCACCCCTCCACTTT. This translates into CASSQRGQYTSPLHF.

Judged by abundance, this clone is large. The chain links TRBV11-3 to TRBJ2-7; the D gene is possibly TRBD1 (6 bases). The CDR3 covers 14 residues. Germline V lookup: CDR1 SGHNT, CDR2 YENEEA. Between the trimmed V and J ends, which lost 2 bases and 5 bases, there was a span of 13 bases. CDR3 loop: CASSLSTGQNEQYF. The DNA for the CDR3 is TGTGCCAGCAGCTTATCGACTGGACAGAACGAGCAGTACTTC. The entire variable domain, with the rest obtained from reference TRBV11-3 and TRBJ2-7, is as follows: EAGVVQSPRYKIIEKKQPVAFWCNPISGHNTLYWYLQNLGQGPELLIRYENEEAVDDSQLPKDRFSAERLKGVDSTLKIQPAELGDSAVYLCASSLSTGQNEQYFGPGTRLTVT.

The chain employs TRBV6-4 and TRBJ2-1; the D is unclear. V was shortened by 5 bases and J by 0 bases, with 17 bases between the two germline ends. This CDR3 has 17 amino acids. Germline CDR1 MRHNA, CDR2 SNTAGT. The CDR3 loop reads CASSPFLAPSSYNEQFF. The DNA for the CDR3 is TGTGCCAGCAGTCCGTTTTTAGCCCCCAGCTCCTACAATGAGCAGTTCTTC.

This clone showed up just a few times. The CDR3 protein is CASSLEVSGANTGELFF. In DNA, the CDR3 is TGTGCCAGCAGCTTAGAGGTTTCGGGGGCCAACACCGGGGAGCTGTTTTTT. The chain uses TRBV11-3 and TRBJ2-2; D could derive from TRBD1 or TRBD2 (6 bases each). Germline-derived CDR1 and CDR2 are SGHNT and YENEEA. This CDR3 comprises 17 residues. Trimming took off 0 bases at V and 2 bases at J, with 13 bases between the two ends.

The CDR3 bases are TGTGCTAGCACCAGGGGGGAGGTTGGTGAGCAGTTCTTC. Its translation is CASTRGEVGEQFF. The V gene is TRBV12-5, the J gene TRBJ2-1, with D maybe TRBD1 (7 bases). Trimming pared 9 bases from V and 9 bases from J, leaving 18 bases between. Germline V CDR1 and CDR2: LGHNT, FRNRAP. CDR3 size: 13 residues.

The CDR3 DNA reads as TGTGCCAGCTCGTCTAACCGGGGGGAAACTGAAGCTTTCTTT. Amino acids: CASSSNRGETEAFF. The chain links TRBV18 to TRBJ1-1; D perhaps matches TRBD1 (5 bases). V gave up 6 bases and J gave up 5 bases, with 16 bases separating them. The CDR3 sequence is 14 residues long. Germline loops: CDR1 KGHSH, CDR2 LQKENI.

This clone was observed a handful of times. The genes are TRBV4-1 and TRBJ2-3; 8 nucleotides align to TRBD2. V dropped 8 bases and J dropped 3; count of bases not matched to a gene: 7. Germline values: CDR1 MGHRA, CDR2 YSYEKL. CDR3 length: 14 residues. The DNA of the CDR3 is TGCGCCAGCGCGGGGGGAGTCGGTACAGATACGCAGTATTTT. Protein: CASAGGVGTDTQYF.

J is TRBJ2-7 and V is TRBV28, with D perhaps matching TRBD1 or TRBD2 (5 bases each). Germline loops: CDR1 MDHEN, CDR2 SYDVKM. CDR3 length: 16 residues. Trimming removed 2 bases from V and 4 bases from J, with 18 bases in between. CDR3 bases: TGTGCCAGCAGTTTAAGTCGGTGGGACCCGCGATACGAGCAGTACTTC. This codes for CASSLSRWDPRYEQYF.

The chain employs TRBV19 and TRBJ2-2; no clear D. Germline V gene data show CDR1 as LNHDA and CDR2 as SQIVND (reference sequence). CDR3 length equals 13 residues. The V and J ends lost 8 bases and 0 bases respectively, with 7 bases between them. CDR3 sequence reads: CASGKANTGELFF. The CDR3 DNA is TGTGCCAGTGGGAAGGCGAACACCGGGGAGCTGTTTTTT.

CDR3 nucleotides: TGTGCCAGTAGTATGGCGCTAGCAACCACGGGGTACGAGCAGTACTTC. Its translation: CASSMALATTGYEQYF. The chain links TRBV19 to TRBJ2-7; a weak D match, TRBD2 (5 bases). This CDR3 has 16 amino acids. Germline loops: CDR1 LNHDA, CDR2 SQIVND (reference sequence). The V and J ends lost 3 bases and 4 bases respectively, with 19 bases between them.

This sequence joins TRBV18 and TRBJ1-4; 7 positions agree with TRBD1. The CDR3 contains 15 residues. Germline CDR1 is KGHSH and CDR2 is LQKENI. V shed 3 bases and J 8 bases; nucleotides not matched to a gene: 9. The CDR3 loop reads CASSPMTGMGEKLFF. The CDR3 nucleotides are TGTGCCAGCTCACCTATGACAGGGATGGGGGAAAAACTGTTTTTT.

The V call is TRBV23-1, the J call TRBJ1-5, with 10 nucleotides matching TRBD1. TRBV23-1 is an ORF, and what it does is uncertain. Trimming cost V 3 bases and J 5 bases; bases outside gene matches: 7. The CDR3 has 16 residues. CDR3 coding DNA: TGCGCCAGCAGTCAGACTGAGGACAGGGGGTATCAGCCCCAGCATTTT. Translation gives CASSQTEDRGYQPQHF.